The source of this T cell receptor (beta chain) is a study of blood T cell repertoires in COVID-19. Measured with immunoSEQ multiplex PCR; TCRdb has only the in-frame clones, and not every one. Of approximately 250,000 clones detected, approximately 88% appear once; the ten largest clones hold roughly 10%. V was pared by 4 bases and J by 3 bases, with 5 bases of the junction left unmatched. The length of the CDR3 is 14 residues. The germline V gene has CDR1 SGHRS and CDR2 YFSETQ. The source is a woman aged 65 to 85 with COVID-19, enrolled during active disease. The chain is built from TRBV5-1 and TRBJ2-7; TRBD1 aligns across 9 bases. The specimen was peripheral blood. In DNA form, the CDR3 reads TGCGCCAGCAGCGCCGGACAGGGGAACTACGAGCAGTACTTC. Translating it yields CASSAGQGNYEQYF. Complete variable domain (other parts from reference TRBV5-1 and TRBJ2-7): KAGVTQTPRYLIKTRGQQVTLSCSPISGHRSVSWYQQTPGQGLQFLFEYFSETQRNKGNFPGRFSGRQFSNSRSEMNVSTLELGDSALYLCASSAGQGNYEQYFGPGTRLTVT.